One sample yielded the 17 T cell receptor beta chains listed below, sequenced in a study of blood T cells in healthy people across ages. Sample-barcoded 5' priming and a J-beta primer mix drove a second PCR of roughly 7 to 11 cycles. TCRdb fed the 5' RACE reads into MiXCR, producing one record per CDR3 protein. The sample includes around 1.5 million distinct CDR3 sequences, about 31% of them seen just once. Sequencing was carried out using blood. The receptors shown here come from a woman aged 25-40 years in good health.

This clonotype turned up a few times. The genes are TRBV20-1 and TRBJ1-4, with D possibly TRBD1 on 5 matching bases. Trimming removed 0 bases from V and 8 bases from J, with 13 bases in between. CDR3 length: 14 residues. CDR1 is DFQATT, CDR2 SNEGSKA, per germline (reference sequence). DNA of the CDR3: TGCAGTGCTAGAGATGGGGGAAACTTCGAAAAACTGTTTTTT. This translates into CSARDGGNFEKLFF.

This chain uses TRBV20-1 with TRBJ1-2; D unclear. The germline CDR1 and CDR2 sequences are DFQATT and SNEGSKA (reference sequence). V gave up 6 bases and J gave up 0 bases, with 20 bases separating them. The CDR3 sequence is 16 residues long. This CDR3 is CSASDLSYSSNYGYTF. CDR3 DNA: TGCAGTGCCTCAGATTTGTCATACAGTTCTAACTATGGCTACACCTTC.

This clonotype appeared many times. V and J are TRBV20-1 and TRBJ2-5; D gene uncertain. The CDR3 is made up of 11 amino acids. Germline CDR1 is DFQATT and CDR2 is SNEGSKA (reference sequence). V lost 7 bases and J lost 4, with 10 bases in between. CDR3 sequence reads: CSDSWGETQYF. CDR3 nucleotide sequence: TGCAGTGACAGTTGGGGAGAGACCCAGTACTTC.

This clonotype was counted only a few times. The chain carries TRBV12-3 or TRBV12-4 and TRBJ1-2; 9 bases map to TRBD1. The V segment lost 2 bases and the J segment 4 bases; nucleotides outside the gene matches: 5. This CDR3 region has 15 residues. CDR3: CASSLWDREAYGYTF. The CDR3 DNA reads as TGTGCCAGCAGTTTATGGGACAGGGAGGCCTATGGCTACACCTTC.

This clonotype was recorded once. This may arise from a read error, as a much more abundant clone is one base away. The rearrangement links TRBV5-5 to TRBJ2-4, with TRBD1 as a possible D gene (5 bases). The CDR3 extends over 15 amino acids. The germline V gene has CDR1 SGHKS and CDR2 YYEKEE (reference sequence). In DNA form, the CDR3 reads TGTGCCTGCAGAATGGGGCCCTCCAAACGGGACATTCAGTACTTC. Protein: CACRMGPSKRDIQYF.

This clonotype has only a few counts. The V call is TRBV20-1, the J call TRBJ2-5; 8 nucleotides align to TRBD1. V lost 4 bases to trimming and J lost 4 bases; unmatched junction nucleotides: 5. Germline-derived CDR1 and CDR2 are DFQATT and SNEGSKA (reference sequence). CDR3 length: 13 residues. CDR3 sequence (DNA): TGCAGTGCTAACAGGGGGAATGGAGAGACCCAGTACTTC. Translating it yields CSANRGNGETQYF.

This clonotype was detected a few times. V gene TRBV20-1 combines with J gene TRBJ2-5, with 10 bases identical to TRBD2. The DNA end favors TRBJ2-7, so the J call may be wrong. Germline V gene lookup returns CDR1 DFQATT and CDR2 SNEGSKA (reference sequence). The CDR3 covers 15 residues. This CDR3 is CSARESGRAINEQYF. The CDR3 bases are TGCAGTGCTAGAGAGAGCGGGAGGGCCATTAACGAGCAGTACTTC.

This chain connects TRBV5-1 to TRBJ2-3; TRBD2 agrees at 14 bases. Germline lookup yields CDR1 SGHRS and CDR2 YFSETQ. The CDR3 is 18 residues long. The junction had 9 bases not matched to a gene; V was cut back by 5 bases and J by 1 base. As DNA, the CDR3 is TGCGCCAGCAGAGACCGCGGACTAGCGGGGGGCGGCACAGATACGCAGTATTTT. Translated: CASRDRGLAGGGTDTQYF.

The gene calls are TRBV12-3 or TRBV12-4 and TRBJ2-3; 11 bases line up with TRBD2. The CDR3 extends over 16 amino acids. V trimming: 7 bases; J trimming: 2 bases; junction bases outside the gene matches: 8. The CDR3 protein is CASKTGLAETTDTQYF. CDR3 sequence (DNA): TGTGCCAGCAAGACGGGACTAGCGGAAACCACAGATACGCAGTATTTT.

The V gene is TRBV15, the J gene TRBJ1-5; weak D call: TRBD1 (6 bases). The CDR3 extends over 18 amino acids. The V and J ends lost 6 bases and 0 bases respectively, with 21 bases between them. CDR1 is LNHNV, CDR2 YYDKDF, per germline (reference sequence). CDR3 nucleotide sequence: TGTGCCACCAGTCCCGTCCGGGACACGGGTGTTAGCAATCAGCCCCAGCATTTT. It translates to CATSPVRDTGVSNQPQHF.

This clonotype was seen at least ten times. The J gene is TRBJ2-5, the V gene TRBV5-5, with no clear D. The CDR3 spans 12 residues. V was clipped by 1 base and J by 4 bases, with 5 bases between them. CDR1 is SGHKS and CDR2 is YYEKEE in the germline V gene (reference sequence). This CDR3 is CASSLLPETQYF. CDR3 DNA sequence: TGTGCCAGCAGCTTGCTCCCAGAGACCCAGTACTTC.

The CDR3 DNA sequence: TGTGCCAGCAGCATATTAGCGGGGAGCTCCTACGAGCAGTACTTC. The encoded protein is CASSILAGSSYEQYF. The V gene is TRBV11-2, the J gene TRBJ2-7; 8 nucleotides match TRBD2. The germline V gene encodes CDR1 SGHAT and CDR2 FQNNGV. V shed 5 bases, J shed 0 bases, and the junction held 6 bases outside the gene matches. This CDR3 is 15 amino acids long.

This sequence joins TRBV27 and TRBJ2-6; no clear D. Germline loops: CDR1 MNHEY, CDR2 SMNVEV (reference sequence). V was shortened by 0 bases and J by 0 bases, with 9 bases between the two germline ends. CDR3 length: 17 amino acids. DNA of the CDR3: TGTGCCAGCAGTTTATCGTGGCAGACCTCTGGGGCCAACGTCCTGACTTTC. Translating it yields CASSLSWQTSGANVLTF.

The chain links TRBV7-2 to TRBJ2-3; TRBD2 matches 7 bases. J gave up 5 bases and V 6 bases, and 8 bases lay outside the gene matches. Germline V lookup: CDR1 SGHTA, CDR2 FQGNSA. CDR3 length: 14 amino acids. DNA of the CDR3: TGTGCCAGCAGTCCAGGGCCGGGGGGAGATACGCAGTATTTT. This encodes CASSPGPGGDTQYF.

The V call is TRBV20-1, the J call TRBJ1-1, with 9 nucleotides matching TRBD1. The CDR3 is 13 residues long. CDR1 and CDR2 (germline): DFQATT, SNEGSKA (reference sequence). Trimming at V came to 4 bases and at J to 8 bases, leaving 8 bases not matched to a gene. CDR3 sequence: CSANDGQGREAFF. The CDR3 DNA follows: TGCAGTGCTAACGACGGACAGGGGAGAGAAGCTTTCTTT.

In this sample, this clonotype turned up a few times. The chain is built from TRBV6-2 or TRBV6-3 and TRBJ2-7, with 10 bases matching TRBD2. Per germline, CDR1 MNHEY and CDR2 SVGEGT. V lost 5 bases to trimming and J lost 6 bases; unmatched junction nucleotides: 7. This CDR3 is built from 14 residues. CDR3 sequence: CASSHPGLAVEQYF. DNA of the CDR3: TGTGCCAGCAGTCACCCCGGACTAGCGGTCGAGCAGTACTTC.

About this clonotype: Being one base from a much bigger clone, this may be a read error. The DNA of the CDR3 is TGTGCCAGCAGTCAACACAGGGGAACAGATGCGCAGTATTTT. As protein: CASSQHRGTDAQYF. The chain couples TRBV12-3 or TRBV12-4 to TRBJ2-3, with TRBD1 matching 7 bases. The CDR3 loop spans 14 amino acids.